Listed below are T cell receptor beta chains from one sample, sequenced in a study of cytomegalovirus exposure and HLA in healthy donors. Sequenced by immunoSEQ multiplex PCR; TCRdb stores in-frame clones only, minus some. The data hold about 160,000 clones, with approximately 81% observed a single time. The specimen sequenced was PBMCs. Receptor source: a woman between 18 and 29 years old in good health and CMV-seronegative. CDR3s include the opening cysteine and the closing phenylalanine or tryptophan. D genes are given only for firm matches. Clone size is stated in some rows and not others, as once, few, many or a class when expanded.

size	V	D	length	J	DNA	CDR3
few	TRBV6-1	.	14	TRBJ1-5	TGTGCCAGCAGTGAACGGGGGGGCAATCAGCCCCAGCATTTT	CASSERGGNQPQHF
once	TRBV27	TRBD1	14	TRBJ2-4	TGTGCCAGCAAAGGGACAGCTTACAAAAACATTCAGTACTTC	CASKGTAYKNIQYF
.	TRBV19	TRBD1	15	TRBJ1-5	TGTGCCAGTAGTATTTTGGACAGGGAGGGACAGCCCCAGCATTTT	CASSILDREGQPQHF
.	TRBV18	TRBD1	16	TRBJ1-4	TGTGCCAGCTCACAACATGTACAGGGGGCTTTGGAAAAACTGTTTTTT	CASSQHVQGALEKLFF
medium-sized	TRBV7-8	TRBD1	14	TRBJ1-1	TGTGCCACCAACCCGACAGGGGTTGACACTGAAGCTTTCTTT	CATNPTGVDTEAFF
.	TRBV5-1	TRBD1	15	TRBJ1-3	TGCGCCAGCAGCCTGGACAGGGGAGGTGGAAACACCATATATTTT	CASSLDRGGGNTIYF
.	TRBV5-1	.	15	TRBJ2-7	TGCGCCAGCAGCGGGGGGGACAAGGCGACCTACGAGCAGTACTTC	CASSGGDKATYEQYF
few	TRBV30	.	12	TRBJ2-7	TGTGCCTGGAGAGTCTGGGGCCACGAGCAGTACTTC	CAWRVWGHEQYF
.	TRBV28	.	13	TRBJ1-2	TGTGCCAGCAGCCGAATCAGCCTGGGCGGCTACACCTTC	CASSRISLGGYTF
.	TRBV27	.	15	TRBJ2-3	TGTGCCAGCAGTTTAAGGGGCTTAGGTACAGATACGCAGTATTTT	CASSLRGLGTDTQYF
.	TRBV7-6	.	13	TRBJ1-1	TGTGCCAGCAGCTTAGCGGAGGCCTCCAGAGCTTTCTTT	CASSLAEASRAFF
.	TRBV2	TRBD2	19	TRBJ2-1	TGTGCCAGCAGTGGAGTATCCTATATGGGGACTAGCGGGTATAATGAGCAGTTCTTC	CASSGVSYMGTSGYNEQFF
.	TRBV11-3	.	12	TRBJ2-7	TGTGCCAGCAGCTCCTCCTCCTACGAGCAGTACTTC	CASSSSSYEQYF
.	TRBV7-2	TRBD1	17	TRBJ2-1	TGTGCCAGCAGAAACTTACCCGGGACAGGGGACTACAATGAGCAGTTCTTC	CASRNLPGTGDYNEQFF
.	TRBV5-5	TRBD1	16	TRBJ1-5	TGTGCCAGCAGCACATCGACAGGGGCCGAGGGTCAGCCCCAGCATTTT	CASSTSTGAEGQPQHF
.	TRBV29-1	TRBD1	12	TRBJ2-7	TGCAGCGGGTGGGACAGGGCCTACGAGCAGTACTTC	CSGWDRAYEQYF
.	TRBV5-1	.	14	TRBJ2-7	TGCGCCAGCAGCTTGAGCCCGATGTCCTACGAGCAGTACTTC	CASSLSPMSYEQYF